This T cell receptor beta chain was sequenced during a study of T cell repertoires in cytomegalovirus infection. Study-level information: In public TCR beta signatures, there were indications of both CMV infection and matching HLA type.

From the reads, TCRdb called clonotypes with MiXCR, one entry per CDR3 protein. The sample carries approximately 500,000 distinct CDR3 sequences, about 25% recorded once. Study-level results: Individuals carrying CMV plus the relevant HLA were identified by cumulative frequency of public TCR beta families. HLA-C-restricted CMV-specific TCR beta clonotypes prevailed in the ex vivo response.

This clonotype turned up a few times. The antigen is unknown. Germline V gene data show CDR1 as ENHRY and CDR2 as SYGVKD. The CDR3 loop spans 15 amino acids. Trimming shortened V by 6 bases and J by 4 bases, and 18 bases separated the two germline ends. The sequence derives from a human donor in good health (CMV status not recorded). Some clones in this sample may be carry-over from other donors' samples. The sample taken for sequencing was PBMCs. The rearrangement links TRBV10-3 to TRBJ1-1; tentatively, D is TRBD1 (6 bases). The CDR3, as DNA: TGTGCCATCAGCGAAATACAGGGTAGTGGCACTGAAGCTTTCTTT. As protein: CAISEIQGSGTEAFF.